One and the same sample provided the 22 T cell receptor beta chains below, sequenced in a study of blood T cell repertoires in COVID-19. The assay was immunoSEQ multiplex PCR, and TCRdb's table has in-frame clones only and misses some. This repertoire shows about 220,000 clones, 65% to 85% found once; its top ten account for approximately 3%. Source material: peripheral blood. The source of these receptors is a woman aged 25 to 39 who had recovered from COVID-19.

The rearrangement links TRBV28 to TRBJ1-4; 9 nucleotides line up with TRBD1. Unmatched junction bases numbered 9, after V lost 5 bases and J lost 8 bases. Germline-derived CDR1 and CDR2 are MDHEN and SYDVKM. This CDR3 spans 15 amino acids. The chain's CDR3 is CASSRPGTGKEKLFF. CDR3 nucleotides: TGTGCCAGCAGTCGTCCCGGGACAGGGAAAGAAAAACTGTTTTTT.

The chain has TRBV24-1 and TRBJ2-3; 9 positions agree with TRBD2. This CDR3 is built from 16 residues. Germline values: CDR1 KGHDR, CDR2 SFDVKD. With V trimmed by 3 bases and J by 4 bases, 7 bases remained unmatched. CDR3 sequence: CATSDVSGRYPDTQYF. Written as DNA, the CDR3 is TGTGCCACCAGTGATGTAAGCGGGAGGTACCCAGATACGCAGTATTTT.

The DNA for the CDR3 is TGTGCCAGCAGCCAAGATGTGCGGGAGGGCCGGTTGGAGACCCAGTACTTC. Its protein product is CASSQDVREGRLETQYF. The chain combines TRBV3-1 (or the pseudogene TRBV3-2) with TRBJ2-5; TRBD2 matches at 9 bases. This CDR3 contains 17 residues. Germline V gives CDR1 LGHDT, CDR2 YNNKEL (reference sequence). The J segment lost 5 bases and the V segment lost 0 bases, leaving 10 bases of the junction unmatched.

CDR3 sequence: CASSSWDRGNSNQPQHF. The CDR3 region has the DNA TGTGCCAGTAGTTCCTGGGACAGAGGAAATAGCAATCAGCCCCAGCATTTT. The chain is built from TRBV19 and TRBJ1-5; TRBD1 matches 7 bases. Germline loops: CDR1 LNHDA, CDR2 SQIVND (reference sequence). The CDR3 covers 17 residues. V was clipped by 5 bases and J by 0 bases; unmatched bases: 10.

This chain uses TRBV14 with TRBJ2-2; D unclear. The CDR3 runs to 14 residues. The germline CDR1 and CDR2 sequences are SGHDN and FVKESK. V lost 4 bases and J lost 6, with 12 bases in between. CDR3 in amino acids: CASSPRYGSGELFF. Written as DNA, the CDR3 is TGTGCCAGCAGCCCGAGATATGGTTCCGGGGAGCTGTTTTTT.

This chain uses TRBV5-1 with TRBJ1-5; TRBD1 matches at 7 bases. This CDR3 is 16 amino acids long. Germline trimming cut 2 bases from V and 6 bases from J; bases unmatched to any gene: 11. Germline V gene sequence: CDR1 SGHRS, CDR2 YFSETQ. DNA for the CDR3: TGCGCCAGCAGCTTAAACGGGCAGGGGGAAGGTCAGCCCCAGCATTTT. This encodes CASSLNGQGEGQPQHF.

The rearrangement links TRBV7-9 to TRBJ2-5; 7 positions agree with TRBD2. CDR3 length: 14 residues. CDR1 is SEHNR and CDR2 is FQNEAQ in the germline V gene (reference sequence). Trimming at V came to 5 bases and at J to 5 bases, leaving 8 bases not matched to a gene. The CDR3 DNA is TGTGCCAGCAGCCCTCGACTAGCCGGGGAGACCCAGTACTTC. Its translation is CASSPRLAGETQYF.

The V call is TRBV5-4, the J call TRBJ1-5, with 7 nucleotides matching TRBD1. The CDR3 covers 13 residues. After removal of 4 bases from V and 5 bases from J, the junction contained 3 bases not matched to a gene. Per the germline V gene, CDR1 is SGHNT and CDR2 is YYREEE (reference sequence). The CDR3 is CASSLGQDQPQHF. Here the CDR3 DNA reads TGTGCCAGCAGCCTCGGACAGGATCAGCCCCAGCATTTT. Based on the CDR3 plus reference TRBV5-4 and TRBJ1-5, the full variable domain is ETGVTQSPTHLIKTRGQQVTLRCSSQSGHNTVSWYQQALGQGPQFIFQYYREEENGRGNFPPRFSGLQFPNYSSELNVNALELDDSALYLCASSLGQDQPQHFGDGTRLSIL.

This chain links TRBV6-4 with TRBJ1-1; 7 bases align to TRBD1. Germline lookup yields CDR1 MRHNA and CDR2 SNTAGT. This CDR3 has 17 amino acids. The J segment lost 2 bases and the V segment lost 6 bases, leaving 15 bases of the junction unmatched. The CDR3 reads CASSVPLFTGDNTEAFF. The CDR3 DNA reads TGTGCCAGCAGCGTACCTTTGTTTACAGGGGATAACACTGAAGCTTTCTTT.

The CDR3 protein is CASSRGLSQETQYF. The DNA of the CDR3 is TGTGCCAGCAGCCGGGGACTCTCCCAAGAGACCCAGTACTTC. The chain combines TRBV3-1 (or the pseudogene TRBV3-2) with TRBJ2-5; TRBD2 is a possible D gene (6 bases). V was cut by 4 bases and J by 1 base, with 10 bases left in between. Germline V gene data show CDR1 as LGHDT and CDR2 as YNNKEL (reference sequence). The CDR3 sequence is 14 residues long.

This clone was found a few times. The J gene is TRBJ1-3, the V gene TRBV19; D unclear. The ends were cut back, 7 bases at V and 0 bases at J, with 7 bases in the middle. CDR3 size: 13 residues. CDR1 and CDR2 from the germline V gene are LNHDA and SQIVND (reference sequence). CDR3 bases: TGTGCCAGTATGCGCCTCTCTGGAAACACCATATATTTT. Protein product: CASMRLSGNTIYF. Together with reference TRBV19 and TRBJ1-3, the CDR3 gives the full variable domain: DGGITQSPKYLFRKEGQNVTLSCEQNLNHDAMYWYRQDPGQGLRLIYYSQIVNDFQKGDIAEGYSVSREKKESFPLTVTSAQKNPTAFYLCASMRLSGNTIYFGEGSWLTVV.

The table lists this clone with a count of one. The chain has TRBV11-2 and TRBJ1-2, with 12 bases lining up with TRBD1. The CDR3 contains 18 residues. Losses at the gene ends were 5 bases for V and 6 bases for J; bases not matched to a gene: 16. Germline V gene data show CDR1 as SGHAT and CDR2 as FQNNGV. CDR3 bases: TGTGCCAGCAGCCCAATCCGGGACAGGGGGCTTCGTTTCGATGGCTACACCTTC. Translating gives CASSPIRDRGLRFDGYTF.

This clone was counted only a few times. The sample contains more than one DNA sequence encoding this CDR3. The DNA for the CDR3 is TGTGCCAGCAGCGTAGGGACACCGAACACCGGGGAGCTGTTTTTT. As protein: CASSVGTPNTGELFF. V and J are TRBV9 and TRBJ2-2; weak D call: TRBD1 (5 bases). The CDR3 has 15 residues. V was cut by 0 bases and J by 0 bases, with 6 bases left in between. CDR1 and CDR2 from the germline V gene are SGDLS and YYNGEE.

The chain uses TRBV28 and TRBJ1-2, with a tentative D call TRBD1 (5 bases). The CDR3 contains 15 residues. Trimming shortened V by 1 base and J by 5 bases, and 14 bases separated the two germline ends. Looked up from germline, CDR1 is MDHEN and CDR2 is SYDVKM. CDR3 in DNA: TGTGCCAGCAGTTTATTGTCAGGGTCTCAGTATGGCTACACCTTC. As protein: CASSLLSGSQYGYTF.

The gene calls are TRBV11-3 and TRBJ2-2; 8 bases align to TRBD1. J was trimmed by 7 bases and V by 5 bases; bases with no gene match: 9. The V gene's germline CDR1 is SGHNT and CDR2 YENEEA. The CDR3 length is 15 residues. The CDR3 coding sequence is TGTGCCAGCAGCCCGCGGCAGGGGGCGGACGGGGAGCTGTTTTTT. The encoded protein is CASSPRQGADGELFF.

The chain joins TRBV29-1 to TRBJ2-6, with D perhaps TRBD1 (5 bases). V lost 4 bases to trimming and J lost 2 bases, with 9 bases between them. Germline V CDR1 and CDR2: SQVTM, ANQGSEA. The CDR3 sequence is 14 residues long. The CDR3 protein is CSVGPRAGANVLTF. CDR3 bases: TGCAGCGTTGGCCCCAGGGCTGGGGCCAACGTCCTGACTTTC. Supplemented by reference TRBV29-1 and TRBJ2-6, the full variable domain reads SAVISQKPSRDICQRGTSLTIQCQVDSQVTMMFWYRQQPGQSLTLIATANQGSEATYESGFVIDKFPISRPNLTFSTLTVSNMSPEDSSIYLCSVGPRAGANVLTFGAGSRLTVL.

The chain recombines TRBV9 with TRBJ2-7, with D perhaps TRBD1 (6 bases). Trimming pared 4 bases from V and 5 bases from J, leaving 16 bases between. This CDR3 is built from 14 residues. Germline values: CDR1 SGDLS, CDR2 YYNGEE. CDR3 in amino acids: CASSSTTRGDEQYF. The DNA of the CDR3 is TGTGCCAGCAGCTCGACTACCAGGGGTGACGAGCAGTACTTC.

This clone showed up just a few times. The rearrangement uses TRBV27 and TRBJ2-1, with TRBD2 matching over 11 bases. Trimming took 1 base from V and 4 from J; bases not matched to a gene: 3. The germline gives CDR1 MNHEY, CDR2 SMNVEV (reference sequence). This CDR3 comprises 16 residues. CDR3 in DNA: TGTGCCAGCAGTTTATTGGGGACTAGCGGTTACAATGAGCAGTTCTTC. It translates to CASSLLGTSGYNEQFF.

The J gene is TRBJ2-7, the V gene TRBV14, with D perhaps TRBD2 (5 bases). This CDR3 comprises 15 residues. V was pared by 2 bases and J by 1 base, with 12 bases between. The V gene's germline CDR1 is SGHDN and CDR2 FVKESK. For the CDR3, the DNA is TGTGCCAGCAGCCAATGGCGGACTCGTTCCTACGAGCAGTACTTC. Amino acid sequence: CASSQWRTRSYEQYF.

The chain combines TRBV5-5 with TRBJ2-7, with 10 positions matching TRBD1. With V trimmed by 4 bases and J by 4 bases, 8 bases remained unmatched. The CDR3 covers 15 residues. From germline, CDR1 is SGHKS and CDR2 YYEKEE (reference sequence). The CDR3 loop is CASSGAGTGVYEQYF. CDR3 nucleotides: TGTGCCAGCAGCGGCGCCGGGACAGGGGTGTACGAGCAGTACTTC.

This clone was seen a handful of times. The chain employs TRBV19 and TRBJ1-1; 9 bases map to TRBD1. Germline assignment: CDR1 LNHDA and CDR2 SQIVND (reference sequence). The length of the CDR3 is 19 residues. V shed 1 base and J 1 base; nucleotides not matched to a gene: 13. The CDR3 DNA is TGTGCCAGTAGTATAGTCCCCAGGGACAGGGCGGGTTGGAACACTGAAGCTTTCTTT. As protein: CASSIVPRDRAGWNTEAFF.

In DNA form, the CDR3 reads TGTGTCAGAAGCTTACCCCGATCTAGCGGGAGGTACAATGAGCAGTTCTTC. Its translation is CVRSLPRSSGRYNEQFF. The chain has TRBV7-5 and TRBJ2-1; the table's D call, TRBD2, was not checked against the DNA. TRBV7-5 is flagged as a pseudogene. There are 17 residues in the CDR3.